The 5 T cell receptor beta chains below all came from one sample that was sequenced in a study of monozygotic twins with inflammatory bowel disease. Reprocessing the 5' RACE reads, TCRdb reports a single entry for every CDR3 protein and omits DNA. In all, the sample yields 330,000 or so distinct CDR3 sequences. Specimen: blood. The receptors come from a human donor with ulcerative colitis or Crohn's disease, or a healthy co-twin of an affected twin (not recorded which).

The V gene is TRBV20-1, the J gene TRBJ2-1; checking the TCRdb D call of TRBD1 is not possible without DNA. Germline V gene data show CDR1 as DFQATT and CDR2 as SNEGSKA (reference sequence). CDR3 length: 13 residues. CDR3 sequence reads: CSARGQGVNEQFF.

The chain links TRBV12-3 or TRBV12-4 to TRBJ1-2; TCRdb reports TRBD1, a call that lacks DNA to check it against. The CDR3 extends over 14 amino acids. The CDR3 spells CASSAGGEFYGYTF.

The chain combines TRBV10-3 with TRBJ2-7. In germline, CDR1 is ENHRY, CDR2 SYGVKD. The CDR3 is made up of 14 amino acids. The CDR3 here is CAIKHGPFDYEQYF.

The chain carries TRBV10-3 and TRBJ2-7; there is no DNA to check the TCRdb D call of TRBD1. CDR3 length: 14 residues. Per germline, CDR1 ENHRY and CDR2 SYGVKD. This CDR3 is CAISGPQGPYEQYF.

The rearrangement uses TRBV4-1 and TRBJ1-5; with no DNA, the TCRdb D assignment of TRBD1 cannot be verified. This CDR3 comprises 14 residues. Germline V lookup: CDR1 MGHRA, CDR2 YSYEKL. CDR3 residues: CASSLAPAYQPQHF.